This T cell receptor (beta chain) came from a study of blood T cells in healthy people across ages. Study-level points and caveats: Comparison with aged donors showed that long-lived donors had more naive CD4+ cells and higher diversity.

Together with a sample-barcoded 5' primer, a J-beta primer mix was included in a second PCR lasting about 7 to 12 cycles. Researchers report that a template-switch adaptor with 12 random nucleotides tagged each cDNA molecule. A single record per CDR3 protein comes from TCRdb applying MiXCR to the 5' RACE reads. The sample records roughly 730,000 distinct CDR3 sequences, about 56% being singletons. This clonotype was detected once. What it binds is unknown. CDR1 is SEHNR, CDR2 FQNEAQ, per germline (reference sequence). This CDR3 has 15 residues. The V gene lost 7 bases and the J gene lost 4 bases, with 16 bases spanning the gap.

The chain couples TRBV7-9 to TRBJ2-2; the D is unclear. The clonotype comes from a man in his forties in good health. The specimen sequenced was blood. The CDR3 bases are TGTGCCAGCACCCATAGGCAGGAGAGCACCGGGGAGCTGTTTTTT. It specifies CASTHRQESTGELFF.